Detailed here is one T cell receptor beta chain. Its cognate antigen is unknown. The table came from immunoSEQ multiplex PCR; TCRdb's copy has only in-frame clones and leaves some out. Counted here are about 150,000 clones, roughly nine tenths occurring once; the ten biggest clones make up 4.5% to 6%. This sample stems from a study of T cell responses to AZD1222 COVID-19 vaccine. Germline V CDR1 and CDR2: SNHLY, FYNNEI. CDR3 size: 14 residues. V lost 2 bases, J lost 8 bases, and 15 bases lay in between. Whole-study findings and limits: At baseline, seropositivity was found in only a handful of AZD1222 recipients.

The receptor's source is an adult in good health. The sequences come from peripheral blood, collected on day 0 of AZD1222 vaccination. The chain combines TRBV2 with TRBJ1-2; unclear D gene. The CDR3 loop is CASSENTRIYGYTF. The CDR3 region has the DNA TGTGCCAGCAGTGAAAACACGCGGATCTACGGCTACACCTTC.